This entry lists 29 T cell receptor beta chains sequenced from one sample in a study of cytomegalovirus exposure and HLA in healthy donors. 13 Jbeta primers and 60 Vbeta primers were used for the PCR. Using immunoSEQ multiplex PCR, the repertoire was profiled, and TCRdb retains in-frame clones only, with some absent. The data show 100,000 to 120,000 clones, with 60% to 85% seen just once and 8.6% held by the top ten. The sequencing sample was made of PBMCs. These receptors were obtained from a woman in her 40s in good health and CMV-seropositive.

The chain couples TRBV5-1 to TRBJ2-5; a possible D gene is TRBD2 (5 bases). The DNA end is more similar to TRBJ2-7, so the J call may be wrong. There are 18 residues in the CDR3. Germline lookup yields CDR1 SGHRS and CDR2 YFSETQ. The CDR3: CASSLGRTRATKDSEQYF. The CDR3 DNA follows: TGCGCCAGCAGCTTAGGACGGACGAGGGCTACTAAGGACTCCGAGCAGTACTTC.

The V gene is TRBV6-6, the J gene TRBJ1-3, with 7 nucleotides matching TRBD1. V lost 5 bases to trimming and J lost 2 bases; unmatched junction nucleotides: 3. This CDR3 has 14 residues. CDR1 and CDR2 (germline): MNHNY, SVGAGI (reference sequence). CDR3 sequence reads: CASSTGVAGNTIYF. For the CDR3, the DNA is TGTGCCAGCAGTACAGGGGTGGCTGGAAACACCATATATTTT.

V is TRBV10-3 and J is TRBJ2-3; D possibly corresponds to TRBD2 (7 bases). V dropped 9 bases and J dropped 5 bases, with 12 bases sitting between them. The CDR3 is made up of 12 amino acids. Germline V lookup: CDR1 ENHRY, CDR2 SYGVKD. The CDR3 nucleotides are TGTGCCATGGGGGGGCTTGGAGATACGCAGTATTTT. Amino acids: CAMGGLGDTQYF.

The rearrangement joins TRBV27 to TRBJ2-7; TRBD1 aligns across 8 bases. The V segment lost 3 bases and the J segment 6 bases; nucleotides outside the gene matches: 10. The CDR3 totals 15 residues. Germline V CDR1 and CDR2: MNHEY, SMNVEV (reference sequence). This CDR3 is CASSLGGTTGVEQYF. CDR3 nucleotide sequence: TGTGCCAGCAGTTTGGGGGGTACGACAGGGGTCGAGCAGTACTTC.

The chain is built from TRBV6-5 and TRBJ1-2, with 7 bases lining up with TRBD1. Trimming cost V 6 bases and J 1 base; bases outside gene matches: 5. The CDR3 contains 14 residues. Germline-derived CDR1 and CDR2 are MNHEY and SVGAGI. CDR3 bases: TGTGCCAGCAGGTCGGGACAGCATAACTATGGCTACACCTTC. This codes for CASRSGQHNYGYTF.

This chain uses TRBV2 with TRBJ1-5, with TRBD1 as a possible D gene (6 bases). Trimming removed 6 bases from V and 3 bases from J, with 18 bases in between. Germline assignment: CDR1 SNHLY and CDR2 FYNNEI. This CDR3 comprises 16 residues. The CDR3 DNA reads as TGTGCCAGCAGCTCGAGCGCCCGGACAGTCAATCAGCCCCAGCATTTT. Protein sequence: CASSSSARTVNQPQHF.

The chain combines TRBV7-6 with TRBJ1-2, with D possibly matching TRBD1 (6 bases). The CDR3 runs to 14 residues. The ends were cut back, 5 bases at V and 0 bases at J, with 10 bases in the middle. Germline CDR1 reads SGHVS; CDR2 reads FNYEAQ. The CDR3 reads CASSQEGANYGYTF. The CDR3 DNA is TGTGCCAGCAGCCAAGAGGGGGCTAACTATGGCTACACCTTC.

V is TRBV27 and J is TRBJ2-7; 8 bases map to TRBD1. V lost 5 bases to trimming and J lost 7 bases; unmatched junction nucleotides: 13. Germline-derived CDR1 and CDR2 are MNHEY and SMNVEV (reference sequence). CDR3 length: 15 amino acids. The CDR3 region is CASSPWTGSPLEQYF. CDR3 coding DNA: TGTGCCAGCAGTCCCTGGACAGGGTCTCCTCTTGAGCAGTACTTC.

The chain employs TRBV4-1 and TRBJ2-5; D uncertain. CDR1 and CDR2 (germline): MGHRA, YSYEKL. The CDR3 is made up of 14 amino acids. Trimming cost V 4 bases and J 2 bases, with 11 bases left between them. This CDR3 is CASSRQQIQETQYF. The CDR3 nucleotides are TGCGCCAGCAGCCGGCAACAGATACAAGAGACCCAGTACTTC.

The CDR3 spells CASSWGGLAGGFLYNEQFF. CDR3 DNA sequence: TGCGCCAGCAGCTGGGGGGGACTAGCGGGGGGTTTTTTATACAATGAGCAGTTCTTC. The V call is TRBV5-1, the J call TRBJ2-1, with 15 positions matching TRBD2. With 3 bases clipped from V and 4 bases from J, the junction kept 11 bases outside the gene matches. The CDR3 is 19 residues long. CDR1 SGHRS and CDR2 YFSETQ come from the germline V gene.

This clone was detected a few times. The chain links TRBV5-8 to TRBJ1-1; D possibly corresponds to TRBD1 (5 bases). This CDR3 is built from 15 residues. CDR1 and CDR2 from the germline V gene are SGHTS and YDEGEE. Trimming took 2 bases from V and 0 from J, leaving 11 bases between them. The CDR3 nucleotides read TGTGCCAGCAGCTTCTCTAGACAGATGAACACTGAAGCTTTCTTT. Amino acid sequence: CASSFSRQMNTEAFF.

The CDR3 here is CASSTGQGTGLGAFF. As DNA, the CDR3 is TGTGCCAGCAGTACGGGACAGGGAACTGGCCTGGGAGCTTTCTTT. The chain couples TRBV28 to TRBJ1-1, with TRBD1 matching over 9 bases. CDR3 size: 15 residues. The V and J ends lost 5 bases and 10 bases, in that order; junction bases with no gene match: 14. Germline values: CDR1 MDHEN, CDR2 SYDVKM.

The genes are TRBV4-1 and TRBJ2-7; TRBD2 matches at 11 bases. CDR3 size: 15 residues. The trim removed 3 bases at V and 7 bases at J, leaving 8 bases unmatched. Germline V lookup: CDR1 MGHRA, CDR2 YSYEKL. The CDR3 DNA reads TGCGCCAGCAGCCAGCAGGGGCTAGCGGGGGGTGAGCAGTACTTC. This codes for CASSQQGLAGGEQYF.

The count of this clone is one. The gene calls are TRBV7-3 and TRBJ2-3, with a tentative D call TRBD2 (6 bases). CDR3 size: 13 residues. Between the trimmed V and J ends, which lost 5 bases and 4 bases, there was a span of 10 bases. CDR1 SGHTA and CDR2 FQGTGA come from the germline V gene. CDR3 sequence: CASSVGGSDTQYF. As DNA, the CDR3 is TGTGCCAGCAGCGTTGGAGGGTCAGATACGCAGTATTTT. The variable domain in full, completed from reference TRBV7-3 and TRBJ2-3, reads GAGVSQTPSNKVTEKGKYVELRCDPISGHTALYWYRQSLGQGPEFLIYFQGTGAADDSGLPNDRFFAVRPEGSVSTLKIQRTERGDSAVYLCASSVGGSDTQYFGPGTRLTVL.

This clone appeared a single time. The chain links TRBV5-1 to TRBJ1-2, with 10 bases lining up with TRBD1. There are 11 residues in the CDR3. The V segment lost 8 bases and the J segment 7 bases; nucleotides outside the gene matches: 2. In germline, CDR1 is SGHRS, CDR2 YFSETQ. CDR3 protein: CASRDRGGYTF. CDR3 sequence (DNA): TGCGCCAGTAGGGACAGGGGTGGCTACACCTTC.

The DNA for the CDR3 is TGTGCCAGCAGCCGGGACAGCCAAGAGACCCAGTACTTC. This sequence encodes CASSRDSQETQYF. V usage is TRBV11-2 and J usage is TRBJ2-5; 7 positions match TRBD1. The CDR3 runs 13 residues. Germline V gene lookup returns CDR1 SGHAT and CDR2 FQNNGV. V lost 5 bases to trimming and J lost 1 base; unmatched junction nucleotides: 1.

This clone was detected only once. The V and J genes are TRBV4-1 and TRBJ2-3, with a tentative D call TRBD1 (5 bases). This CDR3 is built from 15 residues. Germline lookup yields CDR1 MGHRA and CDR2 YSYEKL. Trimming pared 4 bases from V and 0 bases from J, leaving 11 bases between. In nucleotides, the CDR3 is TGCGCCAGCAGCCCCTGGGGCAGAAGCACAGATACGCAGTATTTT. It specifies CASSPWGRSTDTQYF.

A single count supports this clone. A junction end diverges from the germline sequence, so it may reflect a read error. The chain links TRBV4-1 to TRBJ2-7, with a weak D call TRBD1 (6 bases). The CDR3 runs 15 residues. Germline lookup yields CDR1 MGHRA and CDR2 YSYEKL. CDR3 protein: CAGSPALGQSYEQYF. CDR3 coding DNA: TGCGCCGGCAGCCCAGCCCTAGGACAGAGCTACGAGCAGTACTTC.

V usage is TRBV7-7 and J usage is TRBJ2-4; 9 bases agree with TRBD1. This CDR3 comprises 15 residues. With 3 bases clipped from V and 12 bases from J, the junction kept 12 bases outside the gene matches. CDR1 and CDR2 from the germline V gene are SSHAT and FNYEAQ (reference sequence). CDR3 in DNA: TGTGCCAGCAGCTTTATACAGGGGGCTTCCTCGGCTCAGTACTTC. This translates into CASSFIQGASSAQYF.

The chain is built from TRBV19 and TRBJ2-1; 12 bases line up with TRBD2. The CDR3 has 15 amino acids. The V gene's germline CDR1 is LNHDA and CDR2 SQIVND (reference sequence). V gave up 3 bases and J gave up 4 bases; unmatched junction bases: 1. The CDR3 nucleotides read TGTGCCAGTAGTATCGGACTAGCGGGGTACAATGAGCAGTTCTTC. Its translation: CASSIGLAGYNEQFF.

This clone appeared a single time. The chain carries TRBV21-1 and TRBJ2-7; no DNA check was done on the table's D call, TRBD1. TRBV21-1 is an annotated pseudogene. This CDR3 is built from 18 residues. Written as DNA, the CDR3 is TGTGCCAGCAGCAAAGGTGGGCAGGGAAAGGGCGTACTCTACGAGCAGTACTTC. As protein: CASSKGGQGKGVLYEQYF.

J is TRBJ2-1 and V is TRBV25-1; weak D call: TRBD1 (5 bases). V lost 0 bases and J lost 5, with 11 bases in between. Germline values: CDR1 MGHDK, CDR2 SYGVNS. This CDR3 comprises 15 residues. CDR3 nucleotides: TGTGCCAGCAGTGAATATAGGGGTCCTGACAATGAGCAGTTCTTC. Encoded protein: CASSEYRGPDNEQFF.

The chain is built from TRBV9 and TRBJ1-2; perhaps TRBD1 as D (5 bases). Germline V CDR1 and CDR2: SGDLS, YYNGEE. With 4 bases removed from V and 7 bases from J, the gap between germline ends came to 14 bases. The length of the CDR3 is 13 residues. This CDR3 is CASSPSGGSGYTF. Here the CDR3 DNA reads TGTGCCAGCAGCCCCAGCGGGGGAAGTGGCTACACCTTC.

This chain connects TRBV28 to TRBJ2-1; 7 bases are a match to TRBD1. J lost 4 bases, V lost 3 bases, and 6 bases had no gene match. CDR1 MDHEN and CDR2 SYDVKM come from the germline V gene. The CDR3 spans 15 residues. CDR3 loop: CASSLLGGGYNEQFF. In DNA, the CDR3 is TGTGCCAGCAGTTTGTTAGGGGGCGGGTACAATGAGCAGTTCTTC.

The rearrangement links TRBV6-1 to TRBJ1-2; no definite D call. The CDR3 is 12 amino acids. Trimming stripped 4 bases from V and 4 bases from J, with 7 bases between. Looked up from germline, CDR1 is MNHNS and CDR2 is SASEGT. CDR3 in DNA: TGTGCCAGCAGTGGCGAGGGCTATGGCTACACCTTC. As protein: CASSGEGYGYTF.

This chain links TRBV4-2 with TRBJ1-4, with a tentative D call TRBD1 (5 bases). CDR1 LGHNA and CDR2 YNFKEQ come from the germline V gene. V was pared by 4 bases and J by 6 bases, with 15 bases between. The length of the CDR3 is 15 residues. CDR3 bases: TGTGCCAGCAGCCCCTCGGGGGTGGTGGATGAAAAACTGTTTTTT. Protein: CASSPSGVVDEKLFF.

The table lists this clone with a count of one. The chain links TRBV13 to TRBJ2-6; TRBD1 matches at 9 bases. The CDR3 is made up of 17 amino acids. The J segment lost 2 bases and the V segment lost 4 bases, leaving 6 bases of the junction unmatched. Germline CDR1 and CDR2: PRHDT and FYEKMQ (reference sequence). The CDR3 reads CASSYSRDRAGANVLTF. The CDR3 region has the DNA TGTGCCAGCAGCTACTCCCGGGACAGGGCTGGGGCCAACGTCCTGACTTTC.

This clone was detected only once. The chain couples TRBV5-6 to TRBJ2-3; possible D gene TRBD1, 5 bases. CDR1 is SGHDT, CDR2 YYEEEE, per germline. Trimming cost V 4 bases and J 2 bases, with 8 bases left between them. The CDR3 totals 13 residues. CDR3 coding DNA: TGTGCCAGCAGCCAGGGCACCACAGATACGCAGTATTTT. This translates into CASSQGTTDTQYF.

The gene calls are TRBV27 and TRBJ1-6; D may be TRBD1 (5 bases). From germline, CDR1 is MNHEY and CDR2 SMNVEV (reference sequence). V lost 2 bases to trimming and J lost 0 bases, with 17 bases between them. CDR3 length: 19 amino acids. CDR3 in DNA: TGTGCCAGCAGTTTAGAGGCGTGGTTGGGGGGCTCCTATAATTCACCCCTCCACTTT. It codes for CASSLEAWLGGSYNSPLHF.